Each of the 7 T cell receptor beta chains below was sequenced from the same sample in a study of shared clonotypes between healthy human individuals. Method: immunoSEQ multiplex PCR; TCRdb's copy keeps in-frame clones and lacks some. The table includes about 2 million clones, about 95% detected once. Positively selected for CCR7, the CD45RO-negative cells used as naive CD8 cells excluded terminally differentiated effector memory CD45RA+ cells. The sample taken for sequencing was naive CD8+ T cells sorted from blood. Every receptor here comes from a man younger than 30 in good health.

The chain employs TRBV11-2 and TRBJ2-7, with 11 nucleotides matching TRBD2. J was trimmed by 6 bases and V by 5 bases; bases with no gene match: 6. Germline V gene data show CDR1 as SGHAT and CDR2 as FQNNGV. CDR3 length: 14 residues. DNA of the CDR3: TGTGCCAGCAGCGCCGGGACTAGCGGACCCGAGCAGTACTTC. This gives the protein CASSAGTSGPEQYF.

This clone has only one observation. Within the sample, other DNA sequences also encode this same CDR3. This chain joins TRBV27 and TRBJ1-3; a weak D match, TRBD1 (5 bases). The CDR3 is made up of 14 amino acids. V lost 3 bases, J lost 1 base, and 7 bases lay in between. The germline gives CDR1 MNHEY, CDR2 SMNVEV (reference sequence). CDR3 residues: CASSLTASGNTIYF. The DNA for the CDR3 is TGTGCCAGCAGTTTGACAGCATCTGGAAACACCATATATTTT.

As to this clone: Other DNA sequences in this sample translate to the same CDR3. The V and J genes are TRBV14 and TRBJ1-2; D may be TRBD1 (6 bases). Trimming shortened V by 1 base and J by 5 bases, and 8 bases separated the two germline ends. Germline CDR1 is SGHDN and CDR2 is FVKESK. This CDR3 comprises 13 residues. The CDR3 DNA reads as TGTGCCAGCAGCCAAGGGACAGCGTATGGCTACACCTTC. Its translation is CASSQGTAYGYTF.

As regards this clone: Other DNA sequences from this sample encode an identical CDR3 as well. V usage is TRBV11-2 and J usage is TRBJ2-7; TRBD1 matches at 7 bases. Germline V lookup: CDR1 SGHAT, CDR2 FQNNGV. V shed 5 bases, J shed 4 bases, and the junction held 5 bases outside the gene matches. The CDR3 spans 13 residues. CDR3 sequence: CASSLGTVYEQYF. The CDR3 coding sequence is TGTGCCAGCAGCCTGGGGACAGTTTACGAGCAGTACTTC.

J is TRBJ2-7 and V is TRBV25-1; the match to TRBD2 covers 9 bases. The CDR3 extends over 16 amino acids. Per germline, CDR1 MGHDK and CDR2 SYGVNS. With V trimmed by 6 bases and J by 7 bases, 16 bases remained unmatched. The CDR3 here is CASSSGLLAGSGEQYF. As DNA, the CDR3 is TGTGCCAGCAGCTCTGGGTTGCTAGCGGGATCAGGAGAGCAGTACTTC.

The chain recombines TRBV7-9 with TRBJ2-5, with no clear D. Per germline, CDR1 SEHNR and CDR2 FQNEAQ (reference sequence). The CDR3 consists of 11 residues. V lost 7 bases and J 5 bases, leaving 8 bases between the germline ends. The CDR3 loop reads CASTIVETQYF. For the CDR3, the DNA is TGTGCCAGCACCATTGTGGAGACCCAGTACTTC. The whole variable domain, remainder taken from reference TRBV7-9 and TRBJ2-5, is DTGVSQNPRHKITKRGQNVTFRCDPISEHNRLYWYRQTLGQGPEFLTYFQNEAQLEKSRLLSDRFSAERPKGSFSTLEIQRTEQGDSAMYLCASTIVETQYFGPGTRLLVL.

The V and J genes are TRBV9 and TRBJ2-3; 7 bases align to TRBD2. The CDR3 is 18 amino acids. The trim removed 3 bases at V and 2 bases at J, leaving 15 bases unmatched. Per germline, CDR1 SGDLS and CDR2 YYNGEE. The CDR3 nucleotides are TGTGCCAGCAGCGCCAATCGTGCGGGGGAGCGCCTCACAGATACGCAGTATTTT. Its translation is CASSANRAGERLTDTQYF.